This TCR beta chain came from a study of T cell changes during pregnancy in multiple sclerosis. V lost 1 base, J lost 2 bases, and 11 bases stayed unmatched. This CDR3 spans 18 amino acids. Germline V gives CDR1 SEHNR, CDR2 FQNEAQ (reference sequence). Here immunoSEQ multiplex PCR was the method, and the copy in TCRdb shows in-frame clones only, minus some. Found here are 80,000 or so clones, 92% of them singletons; the top ten hold under 1.5%. The origin of this receptor is a female donor with multiple sclerosis, enrolled in a pregnancy study. The chain has TRBV7-9 and TRBJ2-7, with 10 positions matching TRBD2. This specimen consisted of peripheral blood, obtained before pregnancy. The CDR3 DNA reads TGTGCCAGCAGCTTAGTCTCGCTAGCGGGGGCTACCCCCTACGAGCAGTACTTC. The encoded protein is CASSLVSLAGATPYEQYF.